This T cell receptor beta chain was observed in a study of blood T cell repertoires in COVID-19. Study details: T cells, B-cell-depleted T cells, or PBMCs provided the cDNA or gDNA that served as material.

With 4 bases removed from V and 0 bases from J, the gap between germline ends came to 5 bases. Germline CDR1 reads WNHNN; CDR2 reads SYGVQD (reference sequence). The CDR3 has 13 amino acids. The method was immunoSEQ multiplex PCR; TCRdb's version includes in-frame clones alone and lacks a portion of them. Of about 240,000 clones in the sample, around nine tenths were seen once. The receptor's source is a woman in her 70s with active or convalescent COVID-19. The sample comprised peripheral blood. The rearrangement uses TRBV10-1 and TRBJ2-3; D gene uncertain. CDR3 sequence: CASSVGSTDTQYF. The CDR3 DNA is TGCGCCAGCAGTGTTGGCAGCACAGATACGCAGTATTTT.